This entry features one T cell receptor beta chain sequence. What it binds is unknown. Time point noted: week 47, end of study. Vaccination used 300 ug of mutant IDH1 20-mer peptide per dose, with topical imiquimod. The protocol was immunoSEQ multiplex PCR, while the TCRdb copy is restricted to in-frame clones and leaves out a portion. Found here are about 56,000 clones, 60% to 80% of them singletons; the top ten hold less than 6.5%. This sample was included in a study of a mutant IDH1 vaccine in newly diagnosed glioma. In the study overall: With temozolomide cycles, or 4-6 weeks after radiotherapy alone, vaccination was started. There were approximately 62% males and about 38% females among treated patients, whose mean age was about 40 years. Week 35 held visit V12, while week 47 held visit V13. Study-level results: Pseudoprogression looked unconnected to shifts in top peripheral T cell clonotypes.

V was pared by 2 bases and J by 7 bases, with 6 bases of the junction left unmatched. The CDR3 runs to 15 residues. The germline V gene has CDR1 SGHRS and CDR2 YFSETQ. The J gene is TRBJ2-1, the V gene TRBV5-1, with TRBD1 identical over 10 bases. The sequence was collected from a middle-aged man with glioma. Sequences were derived from PBMCs, sampled from a glioma patient whose treatment included an IDH1 peptide vaccine. CDR3 bases: TGCGCCAGCAGCTTCTTGAGGGGACAGGGGAATGAGCAGTTCTTC. Amino acids: CASSFLRGQGNEQFF.